The 16 T cell receptor beta chains below come from one sample, sequenced in a study of blood T cell repertoires in COVID-19. The repertoire was sequenced with immunoSEQ multiplex PCR; TCRdb's copy has only in-frame clones and lacks some. The sample contains about 220,000 clones, 80% to 90% of which appear only once. Sequencing was done on a sample of PBMCs or T cells enriched from blood (not recorded which). The receptors were gathered from a woman aged 25-40 years with acute COVID-19.

The chain combines TRBV5-6 with TRBJ1-1; no reliable D call. Germline V gives CDR1 SGHDT, CDR2 YYEEEE. The CDR3 loop spans 13 amino acids. V shed 4 bases and J shed 8 bases, with 15 bases lying between them. The CDR3 DNA sequence: TGTGCCAGCAGCATTCCAGGTCAGGCAGAAGCTTTCTTT. Protein product: CASSIPGQAEAFF.

V gene TRBV9 combines with J gene TRBJ1-4; the D is unclear. The germline V gene has CDR1 SGDLS and CDR2 YYNGEE. The V and J ends lost 1 base and 3 bases respectively, with 10 bases between them. The CDR3 contains 15 residues. The CDR3: CASSVYSGSNEKLFF. For the CDR3, the DNA is TGTGCCAGCAGCGTATATTCCGGGTCTAATGAAAAACTGTTTTTT. Combining the CDR3 with reference TRBV9 and TRBJ1-4 gives the whole variable domain DSGVTQTPKHLITATGQRVTLRCSPRSGDLSVYWYQQSLDQGLQFLIQYYNGEERAKGNILERFSAQQFPDLHSELNLSSLELGDSALYFCASSVYSGSNEKLFFGSGTQLSVL.

The V call is TRBV2, the J call TRBJ1-2; 7 bases map to TRBD1. This CDR3 is built from 14 residues. The V and J ends lost 7 bases and 4 bases, in that order; junction bases with no gene match: 9. CDR1 and CDR2 from the germline V gene are SNHLY and FYNNEI. The CDR3 is CASMGDSFFYGYTF. Written as DNA, the CDR3 is TGTGCCAGCATGGGGGACAGTTTTTTCTATGGCTACACCTTC.

This chain joins TRBV7-2 and TRBJ2-1; 8 nucleotides line up with TRBD2. J was trimmed by 2 bases and V by 6 bases; bases with no gene match: 6. The CDR3 is 15 amino acids. Germline loops: CDR1 SGHTA, CDR2 FQGNSA. CDR3 sequence reads: CASRTSGGPYNEQFF. The CDR3 DNA reads as TGTGCCAGCAGAACAAGCGGGGGCCCCTACAATGAGCAGTTCTTC.

This clone has just a few counts. This chain joins TRBV7-2 and TRBJ1-2; D gene unclear. Trimming took 5 bases from V and 3 from J, leaving 16 bases between them. This CDR3 has 15 amino acids. Germline CDR1 SGHTA, CDR2 FQGNSA. In nucleotides, the CDR3 is TGTGCCAGCAGCCCGCTTGTGGCAGATTACTATGGCTACACCTTC. Amino acids: CASSPLVADYYGYTF.

The chain links TRBV3-1 (or the pseudogene TRBV3-2) to TRBJ1-2; D is uncertain. The CDR3 is 16 residues long. Trimming pared 7 bases from V and 2 bases from J, leaving 20 bases between. Germline CDR1 reads LGHDT; CDR2 reads YNNKEL (reference sequence). In DNA form, the CDR3 reads TGTGCCAGCACCGCAGCTACGGTGGCCGGGAACTATGGCTACACCTTC. Protein sequence: CASTAATVAGNYGYTF.

The rearrangement links TRBV2 to TRBJ2-7, with D perhaps matching TRBD1 (6 bases). This CDR3 has 15 residues. V was shortened by 6 bases and J by 1 base, with 16 bases between the two germline ends. The V gene's germline CDR1 is SNHLY and CDR2 FYNNEI. CDR3 protein: CASSAEGEGSYEQYF. The CDR3 region has the DNA TGTGCCAGCAGCGCCGAGGGGGAAGGGTCCTACGAGCAGTACTTC.

The chain recombines TRBV10-2 with TRBJ2-1; 9 bases fit TRBD2. V lost 4 bases and J lost 4; bases outside the gene matches: 8. Germline CDR1 WSHSY, CDR2 SAAADI. CDR3 length: 16 residues. CDR3 loop: CASSVGGGAYYNEQFF. The CDR3 DNA sequence: TGCGCCAGCAGTGTTGGCGGGGGGGCGTATTACAATGAGCAGTTCTTC.

The chain joins TRBV7-2 to TRBJ2-7, with a possible D match to TRBD1 (5 bases). Germline assignment: CDR1 SGHTA and CDR2 FQGNSA. The CDR3 is 15 residues long. Deletions cut 1 base from V and 3 bases from J, with 13 bases between. CDR3 nucleotides: TGTGCCAGCAGCTTAGGCGCAGGGTGGGGCTACGAGCAGTACTTC. It yields the protein CASSLGAGWGYEQYF.

The chain combines TRBV27 with TRBJ1-2; 7 bases align to TRBD1. Germline CDR1 is MNHEY and CDR2 is SMNVEV (reference sequence). This CDR3 comprises 13 residues. The ends lost 5 bases at V and 1 base at J; junction bases unmatched: 1. CDR3 DNA: TGTGCCAGCAGTCGGGACAGTAACTATGGCTACACCTTC. Residues: CASSRDSNYGYTF.

Of note for this clone: Other DNA sequences in this specimen translate into the identical CDR3. As DNA, the CDR3 is TGCGCCAGCAGCTTTAGAGGGGGATCATACAATGAGCAGTTCTTC. This codes for CASSFRGGSYNEQFF. J is TRBJ2-1 and V is TRBV5-1, with a possible D match to TRBD1 (6 bases). There are 15 residues in the CDR3. Deletions cut 2 bases from V and 4 bases from J, with 13 bases between. Germline CDR1 reads SGHRS; CDR2 reads YFSETQ.

This clone was detected only once. The chain is built from TRBV7-2 and TRBJ2-3; 12 bases are shared with TRBD2. Germline V CDR1 and CDR2: SGHTA, FQGNSA. The CDR3 contains 15 residues. Trimming removed 6 bases from V and 3 bases from J; junction bases left unmatched: 4. CDR3 DNA: TGTGCCAGCAGGCCTACTAGCGGGGGGACAGATACGCAGTATTTT. Translation gives CASRPTSGGTDTQYF.

V is TRBV6-5 and J is TRBJ1-1, with 8 bases identical to TRBD1. The CDR3 is 14 amino acids. CDR1 MNHEY and CDR2 SVGAGI come from the germline V gene. The V and J ends lost 6 bases and 7 bases, in that order; junction bases with no gene match: 10. In DNA form, the CDR3 reads TGTGCCAGCAGGGCGGACAGGGACTGGGGTGAAGCTTTCTTT. Translation: CASRADRDWGEAFF.

This rearrangement joins TRBV27 to TRBJ2-3, with a possible D match to TRBD2 (5 bases). There are 14 residues in the CDR3. CDR1 MNHEY and CDR2 SMNVEV come from the germline V gene (reference sequence). Deletions cut 5 bases from V and 2 bases from J, with 11 bases between. CDR3 nucleotide sequence: TGTGCCAGCAGTCGCCGGGGAGACACAGATACGCAGTATTTT. Protein sequence: CASSRRGDTDTQYF.

V gene TRBV13 combines with J gene TRBJ2-7, with 10 bases identical to TRBD2. J was trimmed by 4 bases and V by 4 bases; bases with no gene match: 4. This CDR3 is 14 amino acids long. Germline V gene lookup returns CDR1 PRHDT and CDR2 FYEKMQ (reference sequence). Here the CDR3 reads CASSSRTSGYEQYF. Here the CDR3 DNA reads TGTGCCAGCAGCTCCCGGACTAGCGGATACGAGCAGTACTTC. The full variable domain, in which reference TRBV13 and TRBJ2-7 provide the parts outside the CDR3, is AAGVIQSPRHLIKEKRETATLKCYPIPRHDTVYWYQQGPGQDPQFLISFYEKMQSDKGSIPDRFSAQQFSDYHSELNMSSLELGDSALYFCASSSRTSGYEQYFGPGTRLTVT.

The gene calls are TRBV29-1 and TRBJ2-7; D is undetermined. The V gene lost 4 bases and the J gene lost 0 bases, with 10 bases spanning the gap. Germline values: CDR1 SQVTM, CDR2 ANQGSEA. There are 13 residues in the CDR3. CDR3 region: CSVGSDISYEQYF. CDR3 coding DNA: TGCAGCGTTGGGTCTGACATCTCCTACGAGCAGTACTTC.